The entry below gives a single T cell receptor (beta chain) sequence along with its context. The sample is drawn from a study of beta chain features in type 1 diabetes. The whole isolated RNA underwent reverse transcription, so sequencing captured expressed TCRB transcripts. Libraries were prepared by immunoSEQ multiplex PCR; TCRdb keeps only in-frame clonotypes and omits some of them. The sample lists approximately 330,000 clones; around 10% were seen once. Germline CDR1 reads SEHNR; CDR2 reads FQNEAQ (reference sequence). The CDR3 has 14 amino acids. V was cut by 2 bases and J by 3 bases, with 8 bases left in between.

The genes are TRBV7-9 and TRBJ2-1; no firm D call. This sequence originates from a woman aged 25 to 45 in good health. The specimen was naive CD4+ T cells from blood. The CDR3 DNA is TGTGCCAGCAGCTTATCACAGAGCTACAATGAGCAGTTCTTC. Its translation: CASSLSQSYNEQFF.